A selection of T cell receptor beta chains follows, all from one sample in a study of blood T cell repertoires in COVID-19. The data were produced by immunoSEQ multiplex PCR, yet TCRdb's version contains in-frame clones alone and is incomplete. The sample contains roughly 400,000 clones, 85% to 90% of which appear only once. The specimen sequenced was PBMCs or T cells enriched from blood (not recorded which). The source is a man younger than 40 who had recovered from COVID-19. The CDR3 runs from the conserved cysteine through the conserved F or W. The order of the fields is V gene, clone size, J gene, D gene, CDR3 DNA, CDR3 protein. The D gene is left open where the match is weak. Expanded clones are given a class, and other clones once, few, many or no size at all.

>TRBV5-1|NA|TRBJ2-3|TRBD1
TGCGCCAGCACTAGACAGGGAGATATGGATACGCAGTATTTT
CASTRQGDMDTQYF
>TRBV11-2|NA|TRBJ2-1|NA
TGTGCCAGCAGCTTAGTAGCGAAGGCCTACAATGAGCAGTTCTTC
CASSLVAKAYNEQFF
>TRBV25-1|NA|TRBJ2-7|TRBD2
TGTGCCAGCAGTGTTACTAGCGGGAGGAGCGAGCAGTACTTC
CASSVTSGRSEQYF
>TRBV28|NA|TRBJ1-4|NA
TGTGCCAGCCACAGAGCAACTAATGAAAAACTGTTTTTT
CASHRATNEKLFF
>TRBV5-8|NA|TRBJ2-7|NA
TGTGCCAGCAGCTCGTCCTCCTACGAGCAGTACTTC
CASSSSSYEQYF
>TRBV5-6|NA|TRBJ2-2|NA
TGTGCCAGCAGCCTCGGACAGAACACCGGGGAGCTGTTTTTT
CASSLGQNTGELFF
>TRBV19|NA|TRBJ2-1|NA
TGTGCCAGTAGTATGGGACAGTTCGGGGGTGAGCAGTTCTTC
CASSMGQFGGEQFF
>TRBV3-1/TRBV3-2|NA|TRBJ1-2|NA
TGTGCCAGCAGTAAGGAACAGGGTTTAGGTGGCTACACCTTC
CASSKEQGLGGYTF
>TRBV27|NA|TRBJ2-7|TRBD2
TGTGCCAGCGAATCAATGGAAGCGGGAGGTAGTGAGCAGTACTTC
CASESMEAGGSEQYF
>TRBV5-6|NA|TRBJ2-3|NA
TGTGCCAGCAGCGCCGCCGAGGCGGATACGCAGTATTTT
CASSAAEADTQYF
>TRBV28|NA|TRBJ2-1|TRBD2
TGTGCCAGCATCAAAGCGGGACTCTACAATGAGCAGTTCTTC
CASIKAGLYNEQFF
>TRBV19|NA|TRBJ2-1|TRBD2
TGTGCCAGTAGTGGGGGGGGCTCCTACAATGAGCAGTTCTTC
CASSGGGSYNEQFF
>TRBV7-6|NA|TRBJ2-1|NA
TGTGCCAGCAGCGTTTCGGGGGTCCAGAATGAGCAGTTCTTC
CASSVSGVQNEQFF
>TRBV30|NA|TRBJ1-6|TRBD1
TGTGCCTGGAGTACAGACGCCCTCGGACAGGGGGCTGGGTCCCTCCACTTT
CAWSTDALGQGAGSLHF
>TRBV28|once|TRBJ1-1|TRBD1
TGTGCCAGCAGTCCCCTGGGGACAGGGCATCTAACGAACACTGAAGCTTTCTTT
CASSPLGTGHLTNTEAFF
>TRBV28|NA|TRBJ1-1|TRBD1
TGTGCCAGCAGTTTTCAGGGGGCGCGGAACACTGAAGCTTTCTTT
CASSFQGARNTEAFF
>TRBV19|NA|TRBJ1-2|NA
TGTGCCACCAGCCCGACAGATAACTATGGCTACACCTTC
CATSPTDNYGYTF
>TRBV27|once|TRBJ2-7|NA
TGTGCCAGCAGCGGCCCGGGGGGCGGATTCGATAACCTCTACGAGCAGTACTTC
CASSGPGGGFDNLYEQYF
>TRBV28|NA|TRBJ2-7|NA
TGTGCCAGCAGAGAAATACCTAACTGGAAAGACAGATACGAGCAGTACTTC
CASREIPNWKDRYEQYF
>TRBV19|few|TRBJ1-5|TRBD1
TGTGCCAGTAGTACGGGACAGGGTCGGGGCAATCAGCCCCAGCATTTT
CASSTGQGRGNQPQHF
>TRBV7-2|NA|TRBJ2-2|NA
TGTGCCAGCAGCTTTTCTCCCGACACCGGGGAGCTGTTTTTT
CASSFSPDTGELFF
>TRBV5-8|NA|TRBJ1-6|TRBD1
TGTGCCAGCAGCATGACAGGGGGTACCAATTCACCCCTCCACTTT
CASSMTGGTNSPLHF
>TRBV11-2|NA|TRBJ2-1|NA
TGTGCCAGCAGCTTAACCGGGAGCTCCTACAATGAGCAGTTCTTC
CASSLTGSSYNEQFF
>TRBV5-1|once|TRBJ2-1|TRBD2
TGCGCCAGCAGCTCCGGGACTAGCGGGACTAATGAGCAGTTCTTC
CASSSGTSGTNEQFF
>TRBV5-1|few|TRBJ2-7|TRBD2
TGCGCCAGCAGCTTGGTCTCTAGCGGGATCTACGAGCAGTACTTC
CASSLVSSGIYEQYF
>TRBV11-2|NA|TRBJ1-2|NA
TGTGCCAGCAGCTTAGACAGACTAAACTATGGCTACACCTTC
CASSLDRLNYGYTF
>TRBV6-5|NA|TRBJ1-3|NA
TGTGCCAGCAGTTACTCAGGGAGCTCTGGAAACACCATATATTTT
CASSYSGSSGNTIYF
>TRBV6-5|NA|TRBJ1-6|TRBD1
TGTGCCAGCAGTCAACCCGGGACAGATAATTCACCCCTCCACTTT
CASSQPGTDNSPLHF
>TRBV27|once|TRBJ1-1|NA
TGTGCCAGCAGTTTCTGGGAGGACACTGAAGCTTTCTTT
CASSFWEDTEAFF
>TRBV24-1|NA|TRBJ2-3|TRBD2
TGTGCCACCAGTGACAGTGCGGGAGGCGGCACAGATACGCAGTATTTT
CATSDSAGGGTDTQYF
>TRBV20-1|NA|TRBJ1-5|NA
TGCAGTGCTAGTAGGGAGAATCAGCCCCAGCATTTT
CSASRENQPQHF
>TRBV7-9|few|TRBJ1-4|NA
TGTGCCAGCAGCTCACCAGGTTATAATGAAAAACTGTTTTTT
CASSSPGYNEKLFF
>TRBV30|NA|TRBJ1-5|TRBD1
TGTGCCTGGGGACAGGGTCTCGATCAGCCCCAGCATTTT
CAWGQGLDQPQHF
>TRBV5-1|NA|TRBJ2-5|NA
TGCGCCAGCAGCACGGGTCGGGACTCCATCACCCTTCTCCAAGAGACCCAGTACTTC
CASSTGRDSITLLQETQYF
>TRBV10-3|NA|TRBJ2-1|NA
TGTGCCATCAGTGAGTCGGAGGGGTGGGGACTTTACAATGAGCAGTTCTTC
CAISESEGWGLYNEQFF
>TRBV20-1|NA|TRBJ2-3|NA
TGCAGTGCTAGTCGACAGTCTAGCACAGATACGCAGTATTTT
CSASRQSSTDTQYF
>TRBV5-1|few|TRBJ2-7|TRBD1
TGCGCCAGCAGCTTGGGTTCGACAGGGGCTGGCGAGCAGTACTTC
CASSLGSTGAGEQYF
>TRBV6-5|NA|TRBJ2-2|NA
TGTGCCAGCACCGAGCAGGGGCTCTCCGCCGGGGAGCTGTTTTTT
CASTEQGLSAGELFF
>TRBV7-9|NA|TRBJ2-7|TRBD1
TGTGCCAGCAGCCCAGAGCGGACAGGGGGTTGGCAGTACTTC
CASSPERTGGWQYF
>TRBV27|NA|TRBJ2-5|NA
TGTGCCAGCAGTTTTCGGGAGCGTCGGGAGACCCAGTACTTC
CASSFRERRETQYF
>TRBV19|many|TRBJ2-1|TRBD2
TGTGCCTCCAGAGGGGCGGGGACTAAAAATGAGCAGTTCTTC
CASRGAGTKNEQFF
>TRBV18|NA|TRBJ2-7|NA
TGTGCCAGCTCACCAGGTCTGGCGGACGAGCAGTACTTC
CASSPGLADEQYF
>TRBV7-8|once|TRBJ2-5|TRBD2
TGTGCCAGCAGCCCCACAGCGGGAGCTTTTGCGGAGACCCAGTACTTC
CASSPTAGAFAETQYF
>TRBV24-1|NA|TRBJ2-1|TRBD1
TGTGCCACCAGACAGGGGAGCTCCTACAATGAGCAGTTCTTC
CATRQGSSYNEQFF
>TRBV7-2|many|TRBJ2-2|NA
TGTGCCAGCAGCGCGTCTACGGGGTTCGGGGAGCTGTTTTTT
CASSASTGFGELFF